Below are 30 T cell receptor beta chains sequenced from a single sample in a study of blood T cell repertoires in COVID-19. The protocol was immunoSEQ multiplex PCR, while the TCRdb copy is restricted to in-frame clones and leaves out a portion. The sample contains 450,000 to 500,000 clones, approximately 85% of which appear only once. Sample: peripheral blood. Source of these receptors: a human donor in a cohort sampled during active COVID-19.

This rearrangement joins TRBV28 to TRBJ2-2; perhaps TRBD2 as D (7 bases). CDR1 MDHEN and CDR2 SYDVKM come from the germline V gene. Between the trimmed V and J ends, which lost 2 bases and 4 bases, there was a span of 14 bases. The CDR3 is made up of 16 amino acids. The CDR3 sequence is CASSLRGASVTGELFF. Written as DNA, the CDR3 is TGTGCCAGCAGTTTACGGGGGGCTTCGGTCACCGGGGAGCTGTTTTTT.

CDR3 loop: CSASSGSGRDYNEQFF. The CDR3, as DNA: TGCAGTGCTAGTAGCGGGAGTGGCCGAGACTACAATGAGCAGTTCTTC. The chain couples TRBV20-1 to TRBJ2-1; 9 nucleotides align to TRBD2. The CDR3 consists of 16 residues. V shed 3 bases, J shed 3 bases, and the junction held 9 bases outside the gene matches. Germline values: CDR1 DFQATT, CDR2 SNEGSKA (reference sequence).

This chain links TRBV28 with TRBJ1-1; D may be TRBD1 (6 bases). The germline CDR1 and CDR2 sequences are MDHEN and SYDVKM. The CDR3 extends over 14 amino acids. V lost 3 bases to trimming and J lost 0 bases, with 8 bases between them. The CDR3 region is CASSFGTLNTEAFF. In DNA, the CDR3 is TGTGCCAGCAGTTTTGGGACATTGAACACTGAAGCTTTCTTT.

This sequence joins TRBV3-1 (or the pseudogene TRBV3-2) and TRBJ2-2; 12 bases agree with TRBD2. Unmatched junction bases numbered 9, after V lost 5 bases and J lost 5 bases. The germline V gene encodes CDR1 LGHDT and CDR2 YNNKEL (reference sequence). The CDR3 has 17 residues. CDR3 coding DNA: TGTGCCAGCAGCTTTTTGCTAGCGGGAGGGGGGACCGGGGAGCTGTTTTTT. Residues: CASSFLLAGGGTGELFF.

The gene calls are TRBV18 and TRBJ1-4; TRBD1 matches 7 bases. CDR1 and CDR2 (germline): KGHSH, LQKENI. The length of the CDR3 is 15 residues. Trimming cost V 3 bases and J 7 bases; bases outside gene matches: 8. The CDR3 nucleotides are TGTGCCAGCTCACCCCGACAGGGCGTCGGTGAAAAACTGTTTTTT. It translates to CASSPRQGVGEKLFF.

The V gene is TRBV3-1 (or the pseudogene TRBV3-2), the J gene TRBJ2-5, with D tentatively TRBD2 (6 bases). CDR1 is LGHDT, CDR2 YNNKEL, per germline (reference sequence). Trimming removed 0 bases at V and 7 bases at J, with 9 bases between. The CDR3 runs 13 residues. The CDR3 region has the DNA TGTGCCAGCAGCCAAGAGGCGCGGGGGACCCAGTACTTC. Its translation is CASSQEARGTQYF.

The V and J genes are TRBV6-4 and TRBJ1-1; perhaps TRBD1 as D (5 bases). Between the trimmed V and J ends, which lost 5 bases and 3 bases, there was a span of 10 bases. CDR3 length: 13 amino acids. Germline V gives CDR1 MRHNA, CDR2 SNTAGT. The CDR3 spells CASSPRGDTEAFF. The CDR3 nucleotides read TGTGCCAGCAGTCCCCGGGGGGACACTGAAGCTTTCTTT.

The rearrangement uses TRBV9 and TRBJ1-2; D is uncertain. Germline V gives CDR1 SGDLS, CDR2 YYNGEE. The V end lost 3 bases, the J end lost 2 bases, and 11 bases lay between the germline ends. The CDR3 sequence is 14 residues long. DNA for the CDR3: TGTGCCAGCAGCGGGCCCCCACCGAACTATGGCTACACCTTC. It encodes CASSGPPPNYGYTF.

V gene TRBV6-6 combines with J gene TRBJ1-5; no reliable D call. Trimming took 5 bases from V and 5 from J, leaving 10 bases between them. The CDR3 is 13 amino acids. Germline-derived CDR1 and CDR2 are MNHNY and SVGAGI (reference sequence). DNA of the CDR3: TGTGCCAGCAGTCCAGATTTCGATCAGCCCCAGCATTTT. It codes for CASSPDFDQPQHF.

The chain joins TRBV7-9 to TRBJ1-6; TRBD1 aligns across 7 bases. In germline, CDR1 is SEHNR, CDR2 FQNEAQ (reference sequence). The CDR3 consists of 14 residues. With 10 bases clipped from V and 7 bases from J, the junction kept 10 bases outside the gene matches. The DNA of the CDR3 is TGTGCCATCCGACCGGGACAGCAGAATTCACCCCTCCACTTT. Its protein product is CAIRPGQQNSPLHF.

This clone was counted a few times. V usage is TRBV11-3 and J usage is TRBJ2-1; TRBD2 agrees at 7 bases. Germline values: CDR1 SGHNT, CDR2 YENEEA. V shed 2 bases and J 4 bases; nucleotides not matched to a gene: 5. The CDR3 length is 15 residues. The CDR3 coding sequence is TGTGCCAGCAGCTTACTAGCGGAAACATACAATGAGCAGTTCTTC. Translated: CASSLLAETYNEQFF.

CDR3 coding DNA: TGTGCCAGCAGCTTGGAGGGGCGTGAAGCTTTCTTT. It codes for CASSLEGREAFF. V usage is TRBV5-4 and J usage is TRBJ1-1; possibly TRBD1 for D (5 bases). The CDR3 is made up of 12 amino acids. With 0 bases removed from V and 7 bases from J, the gap between germline ends came to 7 bases. The germline V gene has CDR1 SGHNT and CDR2 YYREEE (reference sequence).

The chain is built from TRBV6-5 and TRBJ1-5, with 10 bases lining up with TRBD1. The CDR3 extends over 16 amino acids. V gave up 0 bases and J gave up 9 bases; unmatched junction bases: 8. CDR1 MNHEY and CDR2 SVGAGI come from the germline V gene. CDR3 region: CASSYSGTGVRGPQHF. Written as DNA, the CDR3 is TGTGCCAGCAGTTACTCCGGGACAGGGGTTAGAGGGCCCCAGCATTTT.

This clone has a count of ten or more. CDR3 loop: CASRGTGSSYEQYF. Here the CDR3 DNA reads TGTGCCAGCAGGGGGACAGGGAGCTCCTACGAGCAGTACTTC. This chain joins TRBV7-8 and TRBJ2-7; 9 bases are a match to TRBD1. The CDR3 has 14 residues. Germline V gene lookup returns CDR1 SGHVS and CDR2 FQNEAQ. V was pared by 6 bases and J by 0 bases, with 3 bases of the junction left unmatched.

The rearrangement links TRBV7-9 to TRBJ1-2, with unresolved D. This CDR3 is built from 15 residues. Trimming pared 2 bases from V and 7 bases from J, leaving 17 bases between. Germline V gene data show CDR1 as SEHNR and CDR2 as FQNEAQ (reference sequence). In nucleotides, the CDR3 is TGTGCCAGCAGCTTAATTGGAGGCCCTTCCGGTGGCTACACCTTC. It codes for CASSLIGGPSGGYTF.

The rearrangement joins TRBV11-1 to TRBJ2-1; tentative D call: TRBD2 (6 bases). The CDR3 is 16 amino acids. From germline, CDR1 is SGHAT and CDR2 FQDESV (reference sequence). V was clipped by 5 bases and J by 3 bases, with 17 bases between them. The CDR3 region is CASSQRLVRDYNEQFF. For the CDR3, the DNA is TGTGCCAGCAGCCAACGACTAGTAAGGGACTACAATGAGCAGTTCTTC.

The chain has TRBV29-1 and TRBJ1-2; D gene uncertain. CDR3 length: 13 residues. Germline CDR1 and CDR2: SQVTM and ANQGSEA. Between the trimmed V and J ends, which lost 8 bases and 8 bases, there was a span of 21 bases. CDR3 nucleotides: TGCAGCTCCGAGGGCGTAAGGGCCGCCGGCTACACCTTC. This encodes CSSEGVRAAGYTF.

The V gene is TRBV19, the J gene TRBJ2-1, with 7 bases aligning to TRBD2. The CDR3 covers 16 residues. Germline CDR1 LNHDA, CDR2 SQIVND (reference sequence). With 5 bases clipped from V and 8 bases from J, the junction kept 15 bases outside the gene matches. The CDR3 loop reads CASSPEAGDRLDEQFF. The CDR3 coding sequence is TGTGCCAGTAGTCCTGAGGCGGGGGATCGCCTGGATGAGCAGTTCTTC.

The chain combines TRBV3-1 (or the pseudogene TRBV3-2) with TRBJ2-2, with D unresolved. Germline values: CDR1 LGHDT, CDR2 YNNKEL (reference sequence). The CDR3 has 14 residues. Trimming took 4 bases from V and 2 from J, leaving 8 bases between them. The CDR3 nucleotides read TGTGCCAGCAGCCCAGCGAGAAACACCGGGGAGCTGTTTTTT. Its protein product is CASSPARNTGELFF.

The V gene is TRBV11-2, the J gene TRBJ2-2; possibly TRBD1 for D (6 bases). V shed 5 bases and J shed 2 bases, with 12 bases lying between them. Per the germline V gene, CDR1 is SGHAT and CDR2 is FQNNGV. The CDR3 consists of 15 residues. Here the CDR3 DNA reads TGTGCCAGCAGCCTACGACAGGCAAACACCGGGGAGCTGTTTTTT. This sequence encodes CASSLRQANTGELFF.

The chain combines TRBV5-4 with TRBJ2-5; 8 nucleotides align to TRBD2. Germline V gene data show CDR1 as SGHNT and CDR2 as YYREEE (reference sequence). The CDR3 has 15 amino acids. V lost 3 bases and J lost 4; bases outside the gene matches: 8. The CDR3 coding sequence is TGTGCCAGCAGCTCGACCGGGACTAGTGTAGAGACCCAGTACTTC. Translated: CASSSTGTSVETQYF.

The V call is TRBV5-4, the J call TRBJ2-5; 8 bases align to TRBD2. V was clipped by 2 bases and J by 5 bases; unmatched bases: 8. Germline V gene sequence: CDR1 SGHNT, CDR2 YYREEE (reference sequence). The CDR3 covers 15 residues. In nucleotides, the CDR3 is TGTGCCAGCAGCTTCCCGGGAGGGAGGACGGAGACCCAGTACTTC. Protein: CASSFPGGRTETQYF.

This chain connects TRBV7-8 to TRBJ2-5, with 16 positions matching TRBD2. Looked up from germline, CDR1 is SGHVS and CDR2 is FQNEAQ. The CDR3 consists of 16 residues. After removal of 8 bases from V and 5 bases from J, the junction contained 8 bases not matched to a gene. The CDR3 is CASWGLAGGPEETQYF. In DNA form, the CDR3 reads TGTGCCAGCTGGGGACTAGCGGGAGGGCCTGAGGAGACCCAGTACTTC. Supplemented by reference TRBV7-8 and TRBJ2-5, the full variable domain reads GAGVSQSPRYKVAKRGQDVALRCDPISGHVSLFWYQQALGQGPEFLTYFQNEAQLDKSGLPSDRFFAERPEGSVSTLKIQRTQQEDSAVYLCASWGLAGGPEETQYFGPGTRLLVL.

The chain employs TRBV11-3 and TRBJ2-1; TRBD1 agrees at 7 bases. Germline CDR1 is SGHNT and CDR2 is YENEEA. The CDR3 is made up of 15 amino acids. V trimming: 1 base; J trimming: 9 bases; junction bases outside the gene matches: 9. CDR3: CASSLAGTVGSEQFF. DNA for the CDR3: TGTGCCAGCAGCTTAGCTGGGACAGTGGGTTCTGAGCAGTTCTTC.

This clone was observed a single time. The chain has TRBV11-2 and TRBJ2-1; 11 bases agree with TRBD2. Trimming cost V 4 bases and J 4 bases; bases outside gene matches: 3. Germline V gene lookup returns CDR1 SGHAT and CDR2 FQNNGV. The CDR3 contains 15 residues. The CDR3 here is CASSYGTSGYNEQFF. The CDR3 DNA follows: TGTGCCAGCAGCTACGGGACTAGCGGATACAATGAGCAGTTCTTC.

This chain links TRBV11-2 with TRBJ1-1; D is unclear. V shed 5 bases and J shed 2 bases, with 9 bases lying between them. CDR1 and CDR2 from the germline V gene are SGHAT and FQNNGV. This CDR3 spans 13 amino acids. CDR3 protein: CASSARSNTEAFF. The CDR3 DNA reads TGTGCCAGCAGCGCCCGGAGTAACACTGAAGCTTTCTTT.

The chain uses TRBV28 and TRBJ2-4; a weak D match, TRBD1 (6 bases). CDR3 length equals 15 residues. V was cut by 3 bases and J by 1 base, with 10 bases left in between. Per the germline V gene, CDR1 is MDHEN and CDR2 is SYDVKM. The CDR3 is CASSLVQGAKNIQYF. The CDR3 region has the DNA TGTGCCAGCAGTTTGGTGCAGGGGGCCAAAAACATTCAGTACTTC.

This clone was seen only once. DNA for the CDR3: TGCGCCAGCAGCTTGGAAGGCACAGGAAATCAGCCCCAGCATTTT. Encoded protein: CASSLEGTGNQPQHF. The chain joins TRBV5-1 to TRBJ1-5, with D possibly matching TRBD1 (5 bases). Germline CDR1 reads SGHRS; CDR2 reads YFSETQ. The CDR3 contains 15 residues. Trimming shortened V by 0 bases and J by 4 bases, and 11 bases separated the two germline ends.

The chain's CDR3 is CASSLPRGPGGEKLFF. In nucleotides, the CDR3 is TGTGCCAGCAGTCTACCCAGGGGGCCGGGGGGTGAAAAACTGTTTTTT. V usage is TRBV28 and J usage is TRBJ1-4; 8 bases align to TRBD1. The V gene's germline CDR1 is MDHEN and CDR2 SYDVKM. With 5 bases clipped from V and 7 bases from J, the junction kept 12 bases outside the gene matches. CDR3 length: 16 residues.

V usage is TRBV5-4 and J usage is TRBJ1-1; perhaps TRBD1 as D (5 bases). The CDR3 runs 15 residues. The V end was cut by 0 bases, the J end by 3 bases, with 12 bases between. CDR1 and CDR2 from the germline V gene are SGHNT and YYREEE (reference sequence). CDR3 sequence reads: CASSLGRTRDTEAFF. Here the CDR3 DNA reads TGTGCCAGCAGCTTGGGACGGACACGGGACACTGAAGCTTTCTTT.